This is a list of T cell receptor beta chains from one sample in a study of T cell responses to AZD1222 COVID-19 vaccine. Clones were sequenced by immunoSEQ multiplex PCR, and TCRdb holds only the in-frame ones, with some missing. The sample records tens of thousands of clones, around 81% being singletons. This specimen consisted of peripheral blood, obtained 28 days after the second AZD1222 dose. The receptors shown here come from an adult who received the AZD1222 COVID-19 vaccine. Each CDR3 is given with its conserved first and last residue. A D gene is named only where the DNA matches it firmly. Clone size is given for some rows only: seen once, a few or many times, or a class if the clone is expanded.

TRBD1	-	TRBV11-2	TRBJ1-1	CASSLRDRGHTEAFF	TGTGCCAGCAGCTTAAGGGACAGGGGCCACACTGAAGCTTTCTTT
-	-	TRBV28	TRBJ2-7	CASSSPHVRSYEQYF	TGTGCCAGCAGCTCGCCCCACGTCCGGTCCTACGAGCAGTACTTC
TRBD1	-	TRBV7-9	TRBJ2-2	CASSQTGTGTTGELFF	TGTGCCAGCAGCCAAACCGGGACAGGGACCACCGGGGAGCTGTTTTTT
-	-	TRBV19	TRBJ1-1	CASSPGRTTEAFF	TGTGCCAGTAGTCCCGGTAGGACCACTGAAGCTTTCTTT
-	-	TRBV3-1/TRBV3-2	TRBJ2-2	CASRGRGQGELFF	TGTGCCAGCAGGGGCAGGGGCCAAGGGGAGCTGTTTTTT
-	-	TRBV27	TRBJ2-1	CASTPSYPANEQFF	TGTGCCAGCACCCCGTCCTACCCAGCCAATGAGCAGTTCTTC
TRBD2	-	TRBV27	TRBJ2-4	CASRPTPGLKNIQYF	TGTGCCAGCAGGCCCACACCGGGACTAAAAAACATTCAGTACTTC
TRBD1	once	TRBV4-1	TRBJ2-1	CASSQVGAGGYEQFF	TGCGCCAGCAGCCAAGTTGGGGCAGGGGGCTATGAGCAGTTCTTC
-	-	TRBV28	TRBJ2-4	CASSAIDDPFNF	TGTGCCAGTAGCGCAATCGACGACCCCTTCAACTTC
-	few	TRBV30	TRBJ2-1	CAWRRGERGNEQFF	TGTGCCTGGAGGCGAGGGGAAAGGGGCAATGAGCAGTTCTTC
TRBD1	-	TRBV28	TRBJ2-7	CASSLSGQGTPYEQYF	TGTGCCAGCAGTTTATCCGGACAGGGGACCCCCTACGAGCAGTACTTC
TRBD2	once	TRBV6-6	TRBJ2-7	CASSSNGLAHPYEQYF	TGTGCCAGCAGTTCGAACGGACTAGCGCACCCCTACGAGCAGTACTTC
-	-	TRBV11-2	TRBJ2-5	CASSLWGVETQYF	TGTGCCAGCAGCTTATGGGGAGTTGAGACCCAGTACTTC
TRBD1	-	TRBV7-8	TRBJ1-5	CASSLSGGKGQPQHF	TGTGCCAGCAGCTTATCAGGGGGGAAGGGTCAGCCCCAGCATTTT
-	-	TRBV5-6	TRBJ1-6	CASSSGQQRALHF	TGTGCCAGCAGCTCAGGTCAACAAAGGGCCCTCCACTTT
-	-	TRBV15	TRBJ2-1	CATSRAVNEQFF	TGTGCCACCAGCAGAGCGGTTAATGAGCAGTTCTTC
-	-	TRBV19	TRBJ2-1	CASSIPGSYNEQFF	TGTGCCAGTAGTATCCCGGGCTCCTACAATGAGCAGTTCTTC
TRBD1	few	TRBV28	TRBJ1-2	CASSPGTGGRVYGYTF	TGTGCCAGCAGCCCCGGGACAGGGGGCAGGGTCTATGGCTACACCTTC
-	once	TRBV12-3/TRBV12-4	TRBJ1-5	CASSLSGQPQHF	TGTGCCAGCAGTTTATCCGGTCAGCCCCAGCATTTT
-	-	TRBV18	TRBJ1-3	CASSPGTAGLNTIYF	TGTGCCAGCTCACCGGGGACGGCTGGTCTAAACACCATATATTTT
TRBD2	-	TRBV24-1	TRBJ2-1	CATSGRQGRFTSGSYNEQFF	TGTGCCACCAGTGGCCGGCAGGGGAGATTCACTAGCGGGAGCTACAATGAGCAGTTCTTC
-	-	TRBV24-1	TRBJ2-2	CATSGSTGRRGTGELFF	TGTGCCACCAGTGGCTCGACTGGGCGCCGAGGCACCGGGGAGCTGTTTTTT
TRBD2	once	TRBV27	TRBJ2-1	CASSPSGRAYNEQFF	TGTGCCAGCAGTCCTAGCGGGAGAGCCTACAATGAGCAGTTCTTC
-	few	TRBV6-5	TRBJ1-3	CASSLGGRRGNTIYF	TGTGCCAGCAGCCTAGGGGGACGTAGGGGAAACACCATATATTTT
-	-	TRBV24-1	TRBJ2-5	CATSEGLSYQETQYF	TGTGCCACCAGTGAAGGACTGTCCTACCAAGAGACCCAGTACTTC
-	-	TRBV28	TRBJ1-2	CASSLFGGRSYGYTF	TGTGCCAGCAGTTTATTTGGAGGTCGCAGCTATGGCTACACCTTC
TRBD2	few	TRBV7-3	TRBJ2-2	CASSEVGTSGSRYTGELFF	TGTGCCAGCAGCGAAGTAGGGACTAGCGGGTCGAGATACACCGGGGAGCTGTTTTTT
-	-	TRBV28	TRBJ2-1	CALGASSAYEQFF	TGTGCTCTGGGGGCTAGCTCGGCGTATGAGCAGTTCTTC
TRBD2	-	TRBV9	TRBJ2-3	CASSAAGGTDTQYF	TGTGCCAGCAGCGCCGCGGGAGGGACAGATACGCAGTATTTT
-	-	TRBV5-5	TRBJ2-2	CASASGWESGELFF	TGTGCCAGCGCGAGCGGGTGGGAGTCCGGGGAGCTGTTTTTT
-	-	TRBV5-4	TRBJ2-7	CASSAELGATDRYEQYF	TGTGCCAGCAGCGCCGAATTGGGGGCCACAGACCGCTACGAGCAGTACTTC
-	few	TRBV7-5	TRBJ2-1	CARNISGRCSYNEQFF	TGTGCCAGAAATATTAGCGGGAGGTGCTCCTACAATGAGCAGTTCTTC
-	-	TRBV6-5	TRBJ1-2	CASSYGAGRLDGYTF	TGTGCCAGCAGTTATGGGGCAGGCCGGCTGGATGGCTACACCTTC
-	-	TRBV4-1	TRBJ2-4	CASSQPLLAKNIQYF	TGCGCCAGCAGCCAACCACTCCTAGCCAAAAACATTCAGTACTTC
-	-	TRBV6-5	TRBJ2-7	CASSKGLDAYEQYF	TGTGCCAGCAGCAAGGGACTGGATGCCTACGAGCAGTACTTC
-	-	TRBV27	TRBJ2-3	CASKLALGTDTQYF	TGTGCCAGCAAGCTAGCTTTGGGCACAGATACGCAGTATTTT
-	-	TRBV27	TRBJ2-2	CASSFYRTLNTGELFF	TGTGCCAGCAGTTTTTACAGGACACTAAACACCGGGGAGCTGTTTTTT
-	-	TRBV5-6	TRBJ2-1	CASSDRDTDYNEQFF	TGTGCCAGCAGCGACCGGGACACCGACTACAATGAGCAGTTCTTC